A selection of T cell receptor beta chains follows, all from one sample in a study of T cell responses to AZD1222 COVID-19 vaccine. Using immunoSEQ multiplex PCR, the repertoire was profiled, and TCRdb retains in-frame clones only, with some absent. The profile covers around 140,000 clones, with 85% to 95% appearing a single time and 3.6% taken by the ten largest. Sequenced here: peripheral blood, sampled 28 days after the second AZD1222 dose. Every receptor here comes from an adult who received the AZD1222 COVID-19 vaccine. Both conserved end residues are part of each CDR3. A D gene is named only where the DNA matches it firmly.

TRBV30,-,TRBJ1-3,CAWSVGGDTIYF
TRBV18,TRBD2,TRBJ2-1,CASSPGGLAGGSNEQFF
TRBV6-5,-,TRBJ1-1,CASTSPRQNTEAFF
TRBV15,-,TRBJ2-7,CATSREFSATYEQYF
TRBV5-1,-,TRBJ2-1,CASSFQQYNEQFF
TRBV29-1,TRBD2,TRBJ2-2,CSVRTSGGTGELFF
TRBV6-2/TRBV6-3,-,TRBJ2-1,CASSYGQGGYNEQFF
TRBV27,-,TRBJ1-2,CASMNQANYGYTF
TRBV2,-,TRBJ2-7,CANRLGSGPYEQYF
TRBV28,TRBD1,TRBJ2-2,CASSWAQGAIGTGELFF
TRBV27,TRBD1,TRBJ1-5,CASRKLQGWQPQHF
TRBV30,-,TRBJ1-2,CACHSDSRGYTF
TRBV28,TRBD2,TRBJ2-1,CASMRSGRIVAEQFF
TRBV5-6,TRBD2,TRBJ2-3,CASRPGGGPTSTDTQYF
TRBV27,-,TRBJ2-3,CASSTISLSTDTQYF
TRBV28,TRBD1,TRBJ1-2,CASSFRARSGGYGYTF
TRBV2,-,TRBJ1-2,CASSENSDYGYTF
TRBV7-8,-,TRBJ2-7,CASSRRRQALYEQYF
TRBV16,-,TRBJ1-2,CASSPGLNYGYTF
TRBV10-2,TRBD2,TRBJ2-1,CASRPASGRPSYNERFF
TRBV7-2,TRBD2,TRBJ2-1,CASSFPLAGVNEQFF
TRBV7-3,TRBD2,TRBJ2-7,CASRLAGSEDYEQYF
TRBV28,TRBD1,TRBJ2-7,CASSSRQGAYEQYF
TRBV11-2,TRBD1,TRBJ1-3,CASSLNRGAGNTIYF